This TCR beta chain appears in the sequencing data of a study of OX40 agonist ivuxolimab in advanced cancers. Across the whole study: The dose of intravenous ivuxolimab that patients received every 2 weeks ranged from 0.01 to 10 mg/kg.

The method was immunoSEQ multiplex PCR; TCRdb's version includes in-frame clones alone and lacks a portion of them. The sample yields some 140,000 clones, about 93% seen once. In the case of this clone: Germline is not matched at one junction end, which may reflect a read error.

The CDR3 spans 14 residues. From germline, CDR1 is LNHDA and CDR2 SQIVND (reference sequence). This TCR derives from an adult with an advanced solid tumor such as melanoma, head and neck, liver or kidney cancer. The specimen comprised CD4+ or CD8+ T cells sorted from blood, sampled in a trial of the OX40 agonist ivuxolimab. The chain links TRBV19 to TRBJ1-2, with D possibly TRBD1 on 5 matching bases. In nucleotides, the CDR3 is TGTGCCAGTAGTCCTCCTGGGACCGGGGGAGTGGTGGCCTTC. Its protein product is CASSPPGTGGVVAF. The full variable domain, its missing parts supplied by reference TRBV19 and TRBJ1-2, is DGGITQSPKYLFRKEGQNVTLSCEQNLNHDAMYWYRQDPGQGLRLIYYSQIVNDFQKGDIAEGYSVSREKKESFPLTVTSAQKNPTAFYLCASSPPGTGGVVAFGSGTRLTVV.